This is a list of T cell receptor beta chains from one sample in a study of blood T cell repertoires in COVID-19. Sequenced by immunoSEQ multiplex PCR; TCRdb stores in-frame clones only, minus some. Of about 270,000 clones listed, around 84% are singletons. What was sequenced was PBMCs or T cells enriched from blood (not recorded which). These receptors were obtained from a young man who had recovered from COVID-19. Each CDR3 is given with its conserved first and last residue. The D gene is left open where the match is weak. Size tells how often a clone was seen (once, few, many) or the class of an expanded clone, and some rows leave it out.

D: TRBD1; J: TRBJ2-7; V: TRBV5-6; size: -; CDR3: CASSETGARSIYEQYF; DNA: TGTGCCAGCAGCGAGACAGGGGCCCGATCGATCTACGAGCAGTACTTC
D: -; J: TRBJ2-7; V: TRBV19; size: -; CDR3: CASSKGRGYEQYF; DNA: TGTGCCAGTAGTAAGGGTAGGGGCTACGAGCAGTACTTC
D: -; J: TRBJ2-5; V: TRBV25-1; size: few; CDR3: CATGSGEGAETQYF; DNA: TGTGCCACCGGGTCAGGGGAGGGAGCGGAGACCCAGTACTTC
D: TRBD2; J: TRBJ2-1; V: TRBV7-8; size: -; CDR3: CASSLEVAGDNEQFF; DNA: TGTGCCAGCAGCTTAGAAGTAGCGGGAGACAATGAGCAGTTCTTC
D: -; J: TRBJ1-2; V: TRBV27; size: once; CDR3: CASSGQGKDYGYTF; DNA: TGTGCCAGCAGTGGTCAGGGGAAGGACTATGGCTACACCTTC
D: TRBD1; J: TRBJ1-3; V: TRBV25-1; size: -; CDR3: CASSELAETGFTGNTIYF; DNA: TGTGCCAGCAGTGAATTGGCAGAGACAGGGTTTACAGGAAACACCATATATTTT
D: TRBD2; J: TRBJ2-5; V: TRBV6-2/TRBV6-3; size: once; CDR3: CASSSLPGLAGGDETQYF; DNA: TGTGCCAGCAGTTCCCTCCCGGGACTAGCGGGGGGTGACGAGACCCAGTACTTC
D: -; J: TRBJ1-1; V: TRBV2; size: -; CDR3: CASNPGGYTEAFF; DNA: TGTGCCAGCAACCCGGGGGGGTACACTGAAGCTTTCTTT
D: TRBD2; J: TRBJ2-7; V: TRBV27; size: once; CDR3: CASRPPPGLAGGPYEQYF; DNA: TGTGCCAGCAGACCTCCTCCGGGACTAGCGGGAGGGCCCTACGAGCAGTACTTC
D: -; J: TRBJ2-3; V: TRBV19; size: -; CDR3: CASSIDIQGLGTDTQYF; DNA: TGTGCCAGTAGTATAGATATACAGGGTCTGGGCACAGATACGCAGTATTTT
D: TRBD1; J: TRBJ1-1; V: TRBV27; size: -; CDR3: CASSLGLGRGMNTEAFF; DNA: TGTGCCAGCAGTTTAGGCTTGGGCAGGGGGATGAACACTGAAGCTTTCTTT
D: -; J: TRBJ1-5; V: TRBV4-1; size: -; CDR3: CASSEIRGPQHF; DNA: TGCGCCAGCAGCGAAATTCGGGGGCCCCAGCATTTT
D: TRBD1; J: TRBJ1-4; V: TRBV28; size: -; CDR3: CASSFSGWDRVDEKLFF; DNA: TGTGCCAGCAGTTTCTCGGGTTGGGACAGGGTGGACGAAAAACTGTTTTTT
D: TRBD1; J: TRBJ1-1; V: TRBV19; size: -; CDR3: CASTVDRGLTEAFF; DNA: TGTGCCAGTACCGTTGACAGGGGGTTGACTGAAGCTTTCTTT
D: TRBD1; J: TRBJ1-4; V: TRBV28; size: -; CDR3: CASTPGTGAEKLFF; DNA: TGTGCCAGCACTCCAGGTACAGGGGCTGAAAAACTGTTTTTT
D: -; J: TRBJ1-4; V: TRBV3-1/TRBV3-2; size: -; CDR3: CASSQVFGARGEKLFF; DNA: TGTGCCAGCAGCCAAGTTTTCGGGGCCCGGGGGGAAAAACTGTTTTTT
D: -; J: TRBJ2-5; V: TRBV20-1; size: -; CDR3: CSAQIGETQYF; DNA: TGCAGTGCGCAAATCGGGGAGACCCAGTACTTC
D: TRBD1; J: TRBJ1-6; V: TRBV7-2; size: -; CDR3: CASSPPGQGSPLHF; DNA: TGTGCCAGCAGCCCCCCGGGACAGGGATCACCCCTCCACTTT
D: TRBD2; J: TRBJ2-1; V: TRBV2; size: -; CDR3: CASPSGGRTYNEQFF; DNA: TGTGCCAGCCCTTCGGGCGGGAGGACCTACAATGAGCAGTTCTTC
D: -; J: TRBJ1-4; V: TRBV5-1; size: -; CDR3: CASSLVGATNEKLFF; DNA: TGCGCCAGCAGCTTGGTGGGGGCGACTAATGAAAAACTGTTTTTT
D: TRBD2; J: TRBJ2-5; V: TRBV27; size: -; CDR3: CASTQTGAGGPLFETQYF; DNA: TGTGCCAGCACCCAAACGGGGGCGGGAGGGCCTTTATTTGAGACCCAGTACTTC
D: TRBD1; J: TRBJ1-2; V: TRBV29-1; size: -; CDR3: CSDRTGGPYGYTF; DNA: TGCAGCGACCGGACAGGTGGACCCTATGGCTACACCTTC
D: TRBD1; J: TRBJ2-6; V: TRBV28; size: once; CDR3: CASSSGTGVSGANVLTF; DNA: TGTGCCAGCAGTTCTGGGACAGGGGTTTCTGGGGCCAACGTCCTGACTTTC
D: TRBD1; J: TRBJ1-1; V: TRBV28; size: -; CDR3: CASRNGQGETSAEAFF; DNA: TGTGCCAGCAGGAACGGACAGGGGGAAACCTCAGCTGAAGCTTTCTTT
D: -; J: TRBJ2-1; V: TRBV12-2; size: -; CDR3: CASRERQARSYNEQFF; DNA: TGTGCAAGTCGAGAGAGACAGGCGCGCTCCTACAATGAGCAGTTCTTC
D: -; J: TRBJ1-2; V: TRBV18; size: -; CDR3: CASSPIEPSYGYTF; DNA: TGTGCCAGCTCACCAATTGAACCTAGCTATGGCTACACCTTC
D: TRBD2; J: TRBJ2-2; V: TRBV7-2; size: few; CDR3: CASSVTSGTNTGELFF; DNA: TGTGCCAGCAGCGTAACTAGCGGGACGAACACCGGGGAGCTGTTTTTT